A single sample is the source of the 2 T cell receptor beta chains below, sequenced in a study of T-cell reconstitution after alpha-beta-depleted transplantation in children. Unique molecular identifiers were used to barcode this TCRbeta library. TCRdb passed the PCR reads through MiXCR, listing each CDR3 protein once. Of about 980,000 distinct CDR3 sequences in the sample, about 31% were seen once. The specimen was PBMCs, mostly from graft donor cells, collected 360 days after TCRalphabeta/CD19-depleted stem cell transplant. The receptors derive from a boy younger than two who had a stem cell transplant for SCID, so the T cells may come from the graft donor.

This clonotype was recorded a few times. J is TRBJ2-4 and V is TRBV5-1; TRBD2 matches 10 bases. The trim removed 4 bases at V and 3 bases at J, leaving 4 bases unmatched. The CDR3 is made up of 15 amino acids. The germline V gene encodes CDR1 SGHRS and CDR2 YFSETQ. For the CDR3, the DNA is TGCGCCAGCAGCACTAGCGGGGAATTCAAAAACATTCAGTACTTC. Translation gives CASSTSGEFKNIQYF.

CDR3 coding DNA: TGCGCCAGCAGCCACGCGGGGCAGGGGACAGATACGCAGTATTTT. Its translation: CASSHAGQGTDTQYF. The V gene is TRBV4-1, the J gene TRBJ2-3; D is perhaps TRBD1 or TRBD2 (6 bases each). The V gene lost 3 bases and the J gene lost 3 bases, with 13 bases spanning the gap. This CDR3 is 15 amino acids long. In germline, CDR1 is MGHRA, CDR2 YSYEKL.